The rows below give T cell receptor beta chains drawn from one sample of a study of blood T cell repertoires in COVID-19. Profiling relied on immunoSEQ multiplex PCR, and the TCRdb table lists in-frame clones only, not all of them. The profile shows about 210,000 clones, about nine tenths of them singletons. The sequenced sample consisted of peripheral blood. The receptors were sampled from a man aged 35 to 55 with acute or convalescent COVID-19. Both conserved end residues are trimmed from each CDR3.

v_gene	j_gene	CDR3aa
TRBV7-9	TRBJ1-6	ASSLVPWDREGDSPLH
TRBV5-1	TRBJ2-2	ASSPGQGAPMGGELF
TRBV6-5	TRBJ1-2	ASSYSTPGGFYGYT
TRBV10-3	TRBJ1-3	AISERSMAGNTIY
TRBV7-6	TRBJ2-1	ASSARTITRNNEQF
TRBV28	TRBJ2-7	ASSFQPGSSGSHEQY
TRBV5-1	TRBJ1-5	ASSMTGAYSNQPQH
TRBV5-8	TRBJ1-6	ASTPDRGDSPLH
TRBV12-3/TRBV12-4	TRBJ1-1	ASSLGRTEAF
TRBV6-6	TRBJ2-1	ASTMGLAGNEQF
TRBV29-1	TRBJ2-7	SVSTGPPYEQY
TRBV28	TRBJ2-3	ASSTGGESTDTQY
TRBV24-1	TRBJ2-7	ATSDSRTHAYEQY
TRBV19	TRBJ1-2	ASSLGQGLPYGYT
TRBV2	TRBJ2-2	ASKGANTGELF
TRBV5-4	TRBJ1-2	ASSSGQQIFGYT
TRBV29-1	TRBJ1-4	SVEDRPPGQGIEKLF
TRBV7-2	TRBJ2-7	ASSLAGGRYEQY
TRBV6-5	TRBJ1-6	ASSLQGDNSPLH
TRBV6-5	TRBJ2-2	ASSYDRGGTGELF
TRBV7-9	TRBJ2-1	ASSSLRTRMGGNEQF
TRBV5-1	TRBJ1-1	ASREGGYVGEAF
TRBV3-1/TRBV3-2	TRBJ2-3	ASSQGLAGISTDTQY
TRBV2	TRBJ2-2	ASSDGRGRTGELF
TRBV24-1	TRBJ2-1	ATSDPTSGRYNEQF
TRBV30	TRBJ1-1	AWNIGQSGTEAF
TRBV5-4	TRBJ2-5	ASSFLVQETQY
TRBV6-5	TRBJ1-1	ASSLEIRDTEAF
TRBV21-1	TRBJ1-1	ASSKDGREANTEAF
TRBV7-9	TRBJ1-5	ASSSTRDRAGQPQH
TRBV4-3	TRBJ2-7	ASSQSRGGGYEQY
TRBV12-3/TRBV12-4	TRBJ2-3	ASSEGLTQY
TRBV5-1	TRBJ1-1	ASSLRSDRAVVYEAF
TRBV19	TRBJ2-7	ASSRTGVGDEQY
TRBV24-1	TRBJ1-2	ATSLGGINGYT
TRBV7-2	TRBJ2-1	ASRPPGGVYNEQF
TRBV28	TRBJ1-1	ASSLWTGSTEAF
TRBV18	TRBJ1-6	ASSPTGDNSPLH
TRBV14	TRBJ2-2	ASSPKRGLATTGELF
TRBV20-1	TRBJ1-5	SASPGVHNQPQH
TRBV30	TRBJ1-5	AWSYRLGSNQPQH
TRBV7-8	TRBJ2-1	ASSWTAAYNEQF
TRBV11-2	TRBJ1-3	ASSLFRSGNTIY